This TCR beta chain emerged from a study of blood T cells in healthy people across ages (dated by TCRdb to the mid-2010s). Study-wide context: In model experiments, template switching captured about one uniquely barcoded TCR beta cDNA molecule for every two T cells. Using the same blood draw, the study looked at two additional independent replicas of 1 million unique cDNA reads for two donors, one aged 18 to 29 and the other aged 80 or older. To avoid experimental bias, donors of different ages were spread randomly across the sequencing lanes. To track age-related changes in TCR beta repertoire diversity, the study relied on deep sequencing normalized with unique cDNA molecular identifiers. Four age groups were formed from the donors: young (average around 15 years), middle-aged (approximately 40), aged (about 62) and long-lived (around 82).

A few counts support this clonotype. There is no known antigen for this receptor. No base quality values were provided; no much bigger clone lies one nucleotide off. Findings and caveats that apply to the study as a whole: As age increased, observed TCR beta diversity per million T cells dropped in a roughly linear way, and a significant reduction was already evident by age about 40. Compared with the aged group, the long-lived group had more naive CD4+ T cells, fewer expanded clones and increased TCR diversity, suggesting age selection. Because donor CMV infection status was unknown, age-related changes in expanded clonotypes were potentially confounded. Estimates of total diversity based on one million sequenced T cells were regarded as lower bounds and as underestimates. Bulk unsorted PBMC profiling prevented conclusive comparison of naive and antigen-experienced compartments. A strong correlation was found between observed TCR beta diversity and the percentage of naive T cells measured by flow cytometry.

Donors were 39 systemically healthy Caucasian individuals from Russia aged roughly 6 to 100 years. Each donor gave 8 to 10 milliliters of peripheral blood, collected into EDTA-treated Vacutainer tubes. Ficoll-Paque density-gradient centrifugation was used to isolate PBMCs, with at least 6.5 million per sample. Total RNA, at least 5 micrograms per sample, was extracted from PBMCs with Trizol reagent. For every donor, an aliquot of PBMCs went through flow cytometry to measure the percentages of naive CD45RAhigh/CD27high T cells. The method was 5' RACE. Data came from an Illumina HiSeq 2500. A second PCR of about 6 to 12 cycles was run with a J-beta primer mix and a sample-barcoded 5' primer. A unique molecular identifier was introduced onto each TCR beta cDNA molecule by a template-switch 5' adaptor carrying 12 random nucleotides. At least 2.5 million CDR3-containing paired-end reads were obtained from each sample. First-strand cDNA synthesis was performed from all RNA using the Mint cDNA synthesis kit, with priming by a TRBC-specific oligonucleotide. All cDNA was treated with uracil-DNA glycosylase and then went through a first 18-cycle PCR with the universal primers M1SS and BC2_uni_R. Per the source publication's procedure: Each sample was normalized by randomly selecting 1 million high-quality reads, each carrying a distinct molecular identifier. Instead of being binned into consensus sequences, reads that shared molecular identifiers were thrown out. MiTCR, with a Q25 quality threshold and the strictest error-elimination algorithm, was used for CDR3 identification, clonotype clustering and error correction. Lower-bound total TCR beta diversity was estimated with a nonparametric unseen species model using Euler transformation. TCRdb applied fastp at Q25 and MiXCR to the public reads, then kept only in-frame beta chains. Rows with one shared CDR3 protein collapse into an entry with the most common genes and DNA. TCRdb's processing, not the study's, gives the V and J calls here. The sample table contains 700,000 to 900,000 distinct CDR3 sequences; only one count was recorded for roughly 53% of them. The top ten clonotypes cover roughly 37% of the sample.

Inclusive of the bounding cysteine and phenylalanine, the CDR3 is 17 residues long. Of the read, only the CDR3 DNA is kept; its 51 bases are in frame from base 1. Per the germline V gene, KGHDR is the CDR1 and SFDVKD is the CDR2. Trimming accounts for 3 bases at V and 8 bases at J, while the number of junction bases matched to no gene is 10. The chain uses TRBV24-1 and TRBJ2-1; TRBD2 agrees with 12 junctional bases. The receptor's source is a man older than 75 in good health. Sequenced sample: blood. The CDR3 region: CATSDAAKTSGSHEQFF. The nucleotide sequence is given as TGTGCCACCAGTGATGCCGCTAAGACTAGCGGGAGTCATGAGCAGTTCTTC.